This T cell receptor (beta chain) comes out of a study of shared clonotypes between healthy human individuals. Genomic DNA belonging to each subset was distributed in equal measure over several immunoSEQ plates. Some clones are missing from TCRdb's copy, which holds only in-frame ones; the method was immunoSEQ multiplex PCR. The sample gives about 2.1 million clones, approximately 92% of which show up once; over 1.5% is in the top ten. The naive CD8 fraction comprised CD45RO-negative cells positively selected for CCR7 and excluded terminally differentiated effector memory CD45RA+ cells. Trimming shortened V by 5 bases and J by 3 bases, and 23 bases separated the two germline ends. The V gene's germline CDR1 is SEHNR and CDR2 FQNEAQ (reference sequence). The CDR3 spans 18 residues.

The sequence was collected from a man younger than 35 in good health. Some clones in this sample may be carry-over from other donors' samples. The rearrangement uses TRBV7-9 and TRBJ1-3; the D is unclear. The sample was naive CD8+ T cells from PBMCs. The chain's CDR3 is CASSPPNPPEGIGNTIYF. CDR3 sequence (DNA): TGTGCCAGCAGCCCCCCCAACCCACCGGAAGGAATTGGAAACACCATATATTTT.